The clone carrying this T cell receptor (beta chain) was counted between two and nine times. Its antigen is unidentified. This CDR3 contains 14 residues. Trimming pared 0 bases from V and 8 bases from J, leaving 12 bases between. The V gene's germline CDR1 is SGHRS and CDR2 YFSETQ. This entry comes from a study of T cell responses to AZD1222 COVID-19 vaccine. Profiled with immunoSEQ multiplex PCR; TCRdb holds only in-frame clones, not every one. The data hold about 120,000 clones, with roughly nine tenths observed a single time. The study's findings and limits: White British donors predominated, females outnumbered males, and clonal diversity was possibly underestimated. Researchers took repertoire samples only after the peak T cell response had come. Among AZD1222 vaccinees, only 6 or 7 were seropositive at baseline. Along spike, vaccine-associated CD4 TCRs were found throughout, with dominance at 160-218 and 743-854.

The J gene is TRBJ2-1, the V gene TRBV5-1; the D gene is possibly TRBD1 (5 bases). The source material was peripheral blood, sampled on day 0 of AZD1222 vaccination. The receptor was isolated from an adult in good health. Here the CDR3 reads CASSLATAGDEQFF. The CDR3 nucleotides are TGCGCCAGCAGCTTGGCGACAGCTGGGGATGAGCAGTTCTTC.